Shown below are 25 T cell receptor beta chains from a single sample sequenced in a study of blood T cell repertoires in COVID-19 (dated by TCRdb to 2019 to 2021). The library came from the immunoSEQ multiplex PCR assay. TCRdb mirrors the immuneACCESS table, restricted to in-frame sequences. Some clones are absent from its copies; in checked studies, under half trace to an unresolved V gene, and the reason for the others is unknown. This sample gives 50,000 to 75,000 clones in total; roughly 80% of them show up just once. The top ten clones comprise about a fifth of the sample. Sequenced: peripheral blood. The receptor set was obtained from a man older than 75 with active or convalescent COVID-19.

The chain combines TRBV27 with TRBJ1-5; 10 positions match TRBD1. This CDR3 is 16 amino acids long. V dropped 4 bases and J dropped 6; count of bases not matched to a gene: 9. Germline V gene sequence: CDR1 MNHEY, CDR2 SMNVEV (reference sequence). The CDR3 DNA follows: TGTGCCAGCAGTTCACGGACAGGGGGTCTTTCTCAGCCCCAGCATTTT. The encoded protein is CASSSRTGGLSQPQHF.

A few counts support this clone. This chain uses TRBV28 with TRBJ1-5; D is ambiguous. This CDR3 has 13 amino acids. The V end was cut by 1 base, the J end by 4 bases, with 5 bases between. CDR1 MDHEN and CDR2 SYDVKM come from the germline V gene. CDR3 nucleotides: TGTGCCAGCAGTTTATCCATTAATCAGCCCCAGCATTTT. Its protein is CASSLSINQPQHF.

This clone came up many times. J is TRBJ2-3 and V is TRBV7-3, with 12 bases identical to TRBD2. V was clipped by 0 bases and J by 6 bases; unmatched bases: 4. There are 16 residues in the CDR3. In germline, CDR1 is SGHTA, CDR2 FQGTGA. This chain's CDR3 is CASSLTGLAGMDTQYF. For the CDR3, the DNA is TGTGCCAGCAGCTTAACTGGACTAGCGGGGATGGATACGCAGTATTTT.

V gene TRBV6-5 combines with J gene TRBJ2-7; the match to TRBD2 covers 11 bases. Germline values: CDR1 MNHEY, CDR2 SVGAGI. Trimming at V came to 7 bases and at J to 0 bases, leaving 5 bases not matched to a gene. CDR3 size: 15 residues. The CDR3 nucleotides are TGTGCCAGCACTCCGGGACTAGCGGTCTCCTACGAGCAGTACTTC. Protein product: CASTPGLAVSYEQYF.

This clone was picked up many times. The genes are TRBV30 and TRBJ1-5; 7 bases are a match to TRBD1. CDR3 length equals 16 residues. CDR1 is GTSNPN and CDR2 is SVGIG in the germline V gene (reference sequence). V lost 0 bases and J lost 4; bases outside the gene matches: 9. The CDR3 DNA reads as TGTGCCTGGAGTGTACGGGACAGCACTAGAAATCAGCCCCAGCATTTT. Translating it yields CAWSVRDSTRNQPQHF.

This clone was observed a handful of times. The J gene is TRBJ1-5, the V gene TRBV24-1; TRBD1 matches 8 bases. The germline V gene encodes CDR1 KGHDR and CDR2 SFDVKD. V was clipped by 7 bases and J by 7 bases; unmatched bases: 14. The CDR3 extends over 16 amino acids. The CDR3 bases are TGTGCCACCAGGGACAGGGAAAGGGGCTGGTGGCAGCCCCAGCATTTT. This sequence encodes CATRDRERGWWQPQHF.

The V call is TRBV28, the J call TRBJ1-4; TRBD1 is a possible D gene (5 bases). Germline CDR1 reads MDHEN; CDR2 reads SYDVKM. The CDR3 covers 19 residues. Trimming took 5 bases from V and 5 from J, leaving 27 bases between them. CDR3 loop: CASSRLVRRGRPSNEKLFF. The DNA of the CDR3 is TGTGCCAGCAGTCGACTGGTGAGGAGGGGCAGACCATCAAATGAAAAACTGTTTTTT.

The chain has TRBV15 and TRBJ1-5, with a possible D match to TRBD1 (5 bases). Germline V lookup: CDR1 LNHNV, CDR2 YYDKDF (reference sequence). V was shortened by 1 base and J by 6 bases, with 13 bases between the two germline ends. This CDR3 comprises 15 residues. CDR3 in amino acids: CATSRAREGIQPQHF. CDR3 DNA: TGTGCCACCAGCAGAGCCAGGGAGGGCATTCAGCCCCAGCATTTT.

The chain links TRBV5-1 to TRBJ2-5; TRBD2 aligns across 7 bases. The CDR3 is made up of 15 amino acids. J gave up 1 base and V 0 bases, and 3 bases lay outside the gene matches. CDR1 and CDR2 from the germline V gene are SGHRS and YFSETQ. The CDR3 loop reads CASSLVGGVQETQYF. CDR3 nucleotides: TGCGCCAGCAGCTTGGTGGGGGGGGTCCAAGAGACCCAGTACTTC.

The J gene is TRBJ2-7, the V gene TRBV2; 9 positions agree with TRBD1. The ends lost 5 bases at V and 7 bases at J; junction bases unmatched: 15. Germline CDR1 reads SNHLY; CDR2 reads FYNNEI. The CDR3 runs 16 residues. This chain's CDR3 is CASSLIGQGLAGEQYF. The CDR3 DNA follows: TGTGCCAGCAGTCTAATAGGACAGGGGCTGGCTGGAGAGCAGTACTTC.

In its sample, this clone was seen a few times. The same CDR3 can be traced to other DNA sequences in this sample. This chain connects TRBV29-1 to TRBJ2-7; TRBD1 matches at 11 bases. V lost 7 bases and J lost 1; bases outside the gene matches: 3. This CDR3 contains 13 residues. Germline values: CDR1 SQVTM, CDR2 ANQGSEA. This chain's CDR3 is CSAGQGASYEQYF. CDR3 bases: TGCAGCGCAGGACAGGGGGCGTCCTACGAGCAGTACTTC.

This clone was detected ten times or more. In nucleotides, the CDR3 is TGTGCCAGCAGTTCTGTTCGGGGCGGGAGGGCCAACGAGCAGTACTTC. This encodes CASSSVRGGRANEQYF. The chain is built from TRBV27 and TRBJ2-7; 9 positions agree with TRBD2. Germline V lookup: CDR1 MNHEY, CDR2 SMNVEV (reference sequence). With V trimmed by 4 bases and J by 5 bases, 12 bases remained unmatched. This CDR3 region has 16 residues.

V usage is TRBV7-2 and J usage is TRBJ2-1; possibly TRBD2 for D (6 bases). V was trimmed by 5 bases and J by 10 bases, leaving 21 bases between them. Germline V gene sequence: CDR1 SGHTA, CDR2 FQGNSA. The CDR3 runs to 15 residues. The CDR3: CASSLYGGDSREQFF. The CDR3 nucleotides are TGTGCCAGCAGCCTTTATGGAGGGGACTCTAGAGAGCAGTTCTTC.

This sequence joins TRBV7-2 and TRBJ2-7, with D perhaps TRBD1 (6 bases). Per germline, CDR1 SGHTA and CDR2 FQGNSA. This CDR3 has 12 residues. V gave up 4 bases and J gave up 3 bases, with 7 bases separating them. This chain's CDR3 is CASSSQGYEQYF. The CDR3 DNA sequence: TGTGCCAGCAGCTCACAGGGCTACGAGCAGTACTTC.

This clone was counted once. The chain joins TRBV28 to TRBJ2-1; 9 bases match TRBD1. Germline CDR1 reads MDHEN; CDR2 reads SYDVKM. This CDR3 region has 16 residues. The V gene end was trimmed by 6 bases and the J gene end by 2 bases; junction bases not matched to a gene: 8. For the CDR3, the DNA is TGTGCCAGCAGACCCACAGGGGGCGCCCCCTACAATGAGCAGTTCTTC. This translates into CASRPTGGAPYNEQFF.

The V gene is TRBV5-1, the J gene TRBJ1-1; D is unclear. Trimming removed 0 bases at V and 2 bases at J, with 5 bases between. This CDR3 has 13 amino acids. Per the germline V gene, CDR1 is SGHRS and CDR2 is YFSETQ. The CDR3 sequence: CASSLVVNTEAFF. The CDR3 bases are TGCGCCAGCAGCTTGGTAGTTAACACTGAAGCTTTCTTT.

J is TRBJ2-1 and V is TRBV4-3; TRBD1 is a possible D gene (6 bases). CDR3 size: 18 residues. The V gene's germline CDR1 is LGHNA and CDR2 YSLEER. V was pared by 0 bases and J by 1 base, with 16 bases between. CDR3 nucleotide sequence: TGCGCCAGCAGCCAAGACTCCACCGGGACACCGTCCTACAATGAGCAGTTCTTC. It translates to CASSQDSTGTPSYNEQFF.

The V call is TRBV19, the J call TRBJ2-5; tentative D call: TRBD1 (5 bases). The CDR3 consists of 12 residues. V lost 6 bases and J 3 bases, leaving 8 bases between the germline ends. Germline CDR1 and CDR2: LNHDA and SQIVND (reference sequence). CDR3 sequence: CASSAGKETQYF. CDR3 bases: TGTGCCAGTAGCGCAGGGAAAGAGACCCAGTACTTC.

The chain carries TRBV4-1 and TRBJ2-2, with a possible D match to TRBD1 (5 bases). Deletions cut 1 base from V and 0 bases from J, with 12 bases between. Germline CDR1 is MGHRA and CDR2 is YSYEKL. CDR3 length: 17 amino acids. The CDR3 coding sequence is TGCGCCAGCAGCCAAGTAAGGACACTATCGAACACCGGGGAGCTGTTTTTT. This translates into CASSQVRTLSNTGELFF.

The chain joins TRBV21-1 to TRBJ1-5. TRBV21-1 is assigned pseudogene status. CDR3 length equals 10 residues. The CDR3 sequence: CASSNQPQHF. The CDR3 DNA follows: TGTGCCTCCTCCAATCAGCCCCAGCATTTT.

This chain links TRBV2 with TRBJ1-2; the D gene is possibly TRBD1 (6 bases). The length of the CDR3 is 15 residues. CDR1 and CDR2 (germline): SNHLY, FYNNEI. Trimming took off 5 bases at V and 7 bases at J, with 20 bases between the two ends. CDR3 nucleotides: TGTGCCAGCAGTAATACAGGGAAGGTCAACAGTGGCTACACCTTC. It translates to CASSNTGKVNSGYTF.

The chain recombines TRBV7-6 with TRBJ2-5; TRBD2 aligns across 15 bases. The germline V gene has CDR1 SGHVS and CDR2 FNYEAQ. The CDR3 has 14 residues. J gave up 8 bases and V 9 bases, and 7 bases lay outside the gene matches. The CDR3 loop reads CASGLAGGWETQYF. The CDR3 DNA sequence: TGTGCCAGTGGACTAGCGGGGGGGTGGGAAACCCAGTACTTC.

The rearrangement joins TRBV6-1 to TRBJ1-2; D might be TRBD1 (5 bases). CDR1 and CDR2 from the germline V gene are MNHNS and SASEGT. V lost 2 bases, J lost 6 bases, and 10 bases lay in between. This CDR3 comprises 13 residues. The CDR3 nucleotides are TGTGCCAGCAGTGAATTCAGGGATCATGGCTACACCTTC. This encodes CASSEFRDHGYTF.

The count of this clone is one. The V call is TRBV5-6, the J call TRBJ1-5; D is perhaps TRBD1 (5 bases). The CDR3 consists of 15 residues. Germline CDR1 and CDR2: SGHDT and YYEEEE. The V and J ends lost 5 bases and 1 base respectively, with 13 bases between them. The chain's CDR3 is CASSFSRASNQPQHF. CDR3 DNA: TGTGCCAGCAGTTTCAGCAGGGCGAGCAATCAGCCCCAGCATTTT.

The chain combines TRBV19 with TRBJ2-2; D gene uncertain. Trimming pared 4 bases from V and 3 bases from J, leaving 9 bases between. Germline V gives CDR1 LNHDA, CDR2 SQIVND (reference sequence). This CDR3 has 14 amino acids. For the CDR3, the DNA is TGTGCCAGTAGTAATGGCAGATACACCGGGGAGCTGTTTTTT. It encodes CASSNGRYTGELFF.